This T cell receptor (beta chain) appears in the sequencing data of a study of response to subunit inactivated influenza vaccine. The study, taken as a whole, reports: New T cells are recruited in small numbers by each seasonal influenza vaccination, according to the authors' suggestion.

TCRdb called the RT-PCR reads again in MiXCR, with one record for every CDR3 protein. The sample shows approximately 500,000 distinct CDR3 sequences, 10% to 15% of them seen only once. CDR3 length equals 15 residues. V shed 3 bases, J shed 3 bases, and the junction held 9 bases outside the gene matches. Germline V gives CDR1 SQVTM, CDR2 ANQGSEA. For this clonotype: What it recognizes is unknown.

The sequencing here drew on PBMCs from blood, taken 45 days after vaccination. The origin of this receptor is a man aged 50 or older who received an inactivated influenza vaccine. The chain carries TRBV29-1 and TRBJ2-3; 7 bases line up with TRBD2. For the CDR3, the DNA is TGCAGCGTTGAGAGGGGCGGGAGATCGACAGATACGCAGTATTTT. Translating gives CSVERGGRSTDTQYF.